One TCR beta chain is described in this entry. The CDR3 is 16 residues long. The germline V gene encodes CDR1 SGHRS and CDR2 YFSETQ. Germline trimming cut 1 base from V and 8 bases from J; bases unmatched to any gene: 9. Original data processing: Counts of nucleated cells, estimated from reference gene primer amplification, were obtained. Only in-frame clones appear in the TCRdb table, and some are missing; sequencing was by immunoSEQ multiplex PCR. That table supplies the V and J calls and clone size; D and trimming were determined from the DNA. The sample carries 20,000 to 25,000 clones, about 78% recorded once. The sample comes from a study of blood T cell repertoires in COVID-19. Study-wide background: Researchers got acute and convalescent COVID-19 samples from the United States, Italy and Spain. The analysed material was cDNA or gDNA that came from T cells, B-cell-depleted T cells, or PBMCs.

V and J are TRBV5-1 and TRBJ2-1; 10 nucleotides line up with TRBD2. The sequence was collected from a man between 60 and 75 years old with active COVID-19. Sequencing was carried out using peripheral blood. The CDR3: CASSLKVAGGPDEQFF. For the CDR3, the DNA is TGCGCCAGCAGCTTGAAGGTAGCGGGAGGCCCGGATGAGCAGTTCTTC.